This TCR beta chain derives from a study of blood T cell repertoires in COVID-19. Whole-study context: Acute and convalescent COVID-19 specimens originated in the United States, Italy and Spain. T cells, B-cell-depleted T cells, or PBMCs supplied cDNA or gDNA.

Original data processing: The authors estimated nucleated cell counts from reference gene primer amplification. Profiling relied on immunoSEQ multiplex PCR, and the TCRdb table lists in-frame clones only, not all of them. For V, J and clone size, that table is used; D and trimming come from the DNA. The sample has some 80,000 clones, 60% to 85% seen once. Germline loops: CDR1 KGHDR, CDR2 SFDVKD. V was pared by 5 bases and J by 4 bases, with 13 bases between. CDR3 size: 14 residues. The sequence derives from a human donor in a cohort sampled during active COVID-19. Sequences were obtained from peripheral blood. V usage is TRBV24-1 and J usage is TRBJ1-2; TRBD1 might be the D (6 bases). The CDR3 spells CATSASDRFYGYTF. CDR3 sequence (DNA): TGTGCCACCAGTGCCTCCGACAGGTTCTATGGCTACACCTTC.